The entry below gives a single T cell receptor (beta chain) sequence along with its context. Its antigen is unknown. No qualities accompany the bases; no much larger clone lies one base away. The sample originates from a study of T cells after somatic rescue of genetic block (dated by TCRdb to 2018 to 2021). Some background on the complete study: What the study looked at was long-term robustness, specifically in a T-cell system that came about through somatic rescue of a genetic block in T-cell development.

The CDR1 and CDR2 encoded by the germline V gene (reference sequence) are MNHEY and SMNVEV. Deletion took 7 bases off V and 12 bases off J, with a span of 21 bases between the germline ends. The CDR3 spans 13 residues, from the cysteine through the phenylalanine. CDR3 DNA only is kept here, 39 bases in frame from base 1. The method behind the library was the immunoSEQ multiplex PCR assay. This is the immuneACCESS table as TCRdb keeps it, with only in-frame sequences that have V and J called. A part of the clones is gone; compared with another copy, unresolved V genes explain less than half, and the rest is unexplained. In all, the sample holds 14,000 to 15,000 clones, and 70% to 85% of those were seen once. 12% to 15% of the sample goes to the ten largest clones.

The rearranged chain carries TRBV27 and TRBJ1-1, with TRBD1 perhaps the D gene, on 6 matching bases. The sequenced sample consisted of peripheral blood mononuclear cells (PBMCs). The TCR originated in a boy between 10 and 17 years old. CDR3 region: CASTMVGGAESFF. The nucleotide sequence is TGTGCCAGCACCATGGTGGGGGGCGCTGAGTCTTTCTTT.